This T cell receptor beta chain was observed in a study of cytomegalovirus exposure and HLA in healthy donors. This CDR3 has 16 amino acids. The ends lost 1 base at V and 5 bases at J; junction bases unmatched: 7. The germline V gene encodes CDR1 SGHNT and CDR2 YENEEA. Overall study results and limits: Accounts indicate the classifier identified cytomegalovirus status with strong specificity and sensitivity. A list of 150 to 200 TCR beta chains associated with cytomegalovirus was given.

The donors were in the roughly 120-subject validation cohort; that cohort was separate from the approximately 670-subject first cohort. Notes on this clone: The target antigen is unknown.

Data came from immunoSEQ multiplex PCR; TCRdb stores just in-frame clones and leaves some out. The sample holds about 160,000 clones; 84% are singletons and the top ten take 10% to 13%. Sequencing was done on a sample of PBMCs. The sequence derives from a man in his thirties or forties in good health and CMV-seropositive. The chain recombines TRBV11-3 with TRBJ2-1; 8 bases are a match to TRBD2. The CDR3 sequence is CASSLGGAGANNEQFF. The CDR3 coding sequence is TGTGCCAGCAGCTTAGGAGGAGCGGGGGCGAACAATGAGCAGTTCTTC.